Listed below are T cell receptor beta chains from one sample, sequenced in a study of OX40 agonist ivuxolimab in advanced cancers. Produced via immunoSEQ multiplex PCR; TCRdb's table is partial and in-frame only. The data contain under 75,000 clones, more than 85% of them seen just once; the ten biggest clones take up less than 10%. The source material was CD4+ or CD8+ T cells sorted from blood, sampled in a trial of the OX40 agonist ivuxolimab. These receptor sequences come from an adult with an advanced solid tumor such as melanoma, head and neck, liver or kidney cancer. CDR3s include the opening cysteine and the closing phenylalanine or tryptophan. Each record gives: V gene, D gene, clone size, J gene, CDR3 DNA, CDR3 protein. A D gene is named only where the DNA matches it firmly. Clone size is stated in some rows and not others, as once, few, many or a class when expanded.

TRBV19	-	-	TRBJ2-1	TGTGCCAGTAGTATAGATAGTGAGGACAAGTCCTACAATGAGCAGTTCTTC	CASSIDSEDKSYNEQFF
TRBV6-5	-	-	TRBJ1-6	TGTGCCAGCAGAGACGGGTTTTCACCCCTCCACTTT	CASRDGFSPLHF
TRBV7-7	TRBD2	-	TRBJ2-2	TGTGCCAGCAGCTGGGAGACGGGGGGCGGGGAGCTGTTTTTT	CASSWETGGGELFF
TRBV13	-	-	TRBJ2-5	TGTGCCAGCAGCTTGTCCCCAGGCCGGGGGCAAGAGACCCAGTACTTC	CASSLSPGRGQETQYF
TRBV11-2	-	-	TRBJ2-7	TGTGCCAGCAGTTATGGGCCCGGGAACGAGCAGTACTTC	CASSYGPGNEQYF
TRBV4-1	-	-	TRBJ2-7	TGCGCCAGCAGCCCTCGACTAGAATCTGGCTACGAGCAGTACTTC	CASSPRLESGYEQYF
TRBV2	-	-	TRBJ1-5	TGTGCCAGCAGCGAACATTACGTGAGTCCCCTTAGCAATCAGCCCCAGCATTTT	CASSEHYVSPLSNQPQHF
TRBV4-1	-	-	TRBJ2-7	TGCGCCAGCAGCCAAGTGGGCCCCTACGAGCAGTACTTC	CASSQVGPYEQYF
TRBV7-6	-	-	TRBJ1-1	TGTGCCAGCAGCTTAAGGGGTCCCGAGGGGAACACTGAAGCTTTCTTT	CASSLRGPEGNTEAFF
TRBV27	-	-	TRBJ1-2	TGTGCCAGCAGTTTGGTAGGGTTCTATGGCTACACCTTC	CASSLVGFYGYTF
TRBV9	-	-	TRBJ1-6	TGTGCCAGCAGCGCAGAGGACAGCGTTTATAATTCACCCCTCCACTTT	CASSAEDSVYNSPLHF
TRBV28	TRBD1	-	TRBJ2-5	TGTGCCAGCAAAGACAGGGTTGCGGAGACCCAGTACTTC	CASKDRVAETQYF
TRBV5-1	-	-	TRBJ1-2	TGCGCCAGCAGCTTAGGCATCTATGGCTACACCTTC	CASSLGIYGYTF
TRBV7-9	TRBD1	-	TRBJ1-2	TGTGCCAGCAGCGCTCCGGGACAGGGACTTAACTATGGCTACACCTTC	CASSAPGQGLNYGYTF
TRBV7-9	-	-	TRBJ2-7	TGTGCCAGCAGCTCCTCGGACTCCTACGAGCAGTACTTC	CASSSSDSYEQYF
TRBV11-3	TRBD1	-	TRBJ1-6	TGTGCCAGCAGATCAGGAGGGGGACAGGGTTCGCCACCCCTCCACTTT	CASRSGGGQGSPPLHF
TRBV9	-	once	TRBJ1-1	TGTGCCAGCAGCGAGCCCCCTGCGGACACTGAAGCTTTCTTT	CASSEPPADTEAFF
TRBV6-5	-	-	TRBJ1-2	TGTGCCAGCAGTTACTCGGAGGGGGTGGTCTATGGCTACACCTTC	CASSYSEGVVYGYTF
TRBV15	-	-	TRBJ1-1	TGTGCCACCAGCAGAGATAGGGGACAAAAGAACACTGAAGCTTTCTTT	CATSRDRGQKNTEAFF
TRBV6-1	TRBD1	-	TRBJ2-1	TGTGCCAGCAGCCTGACAGGGGGCAATGAGCAGTTCTTC	CASSLTGGNEQFF
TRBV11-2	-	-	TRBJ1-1	TGTGCCAGCAGCGGGGACTCGGCGGACACTGAAGCTTTCTTT	CASSGDSADTEAFF
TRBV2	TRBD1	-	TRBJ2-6	TGTGCCAGCAGTGATGTCCGGACAGGGGTTTCCTTTGGGGCCAACGTCCTGACTTTC	CASSDVRTGVSFGANVLTF
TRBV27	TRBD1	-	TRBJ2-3	TGTGCCACCAGAGGGGGCACGGCAGATACGCAGTATTTT	CATRGGTADTQYF
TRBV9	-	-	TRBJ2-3	TGTGCCAGCAGCGTAGACCCCCCGGGGTATTTT	CASSVDPPGYF
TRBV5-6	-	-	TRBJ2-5	TGTGCCAGCATCCAAGGACTCGGAGGGGATGGAGAGACCCAGTACTTC	CASIQGLGGDGETQYF
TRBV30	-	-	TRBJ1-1	TGTGCCTGGAGTCCCCTAGTGGGGCTGTGGACTGAAGCTTTCTTT	CAWSPLVGLWTEAFF
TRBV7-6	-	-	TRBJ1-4	TGTGCCAGCAGCCGCTACAAAAGTAATAGCCTCGAGGTTGAAAAACTGTTTTTT	CASSRYKSNSLEVEKLFF
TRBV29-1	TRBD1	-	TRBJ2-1	TGCAGCGAGACGACAGGGCCCTACAATGAGCAGTTCTTC	CSETTGPYNEQFF
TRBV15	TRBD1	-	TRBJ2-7	TGTGCCACCAGCAGAGATACGAGGACAGGGGTCAACGAGCAGTACTTC	CATSRDTRTGVNEQYF
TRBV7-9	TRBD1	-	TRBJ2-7	TGTGCCAGCAGCTTAGTCGGGACAGGGGCCGACGAGCAGTACTTC	CASSLVGTGADEQYF
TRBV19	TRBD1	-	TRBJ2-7	TGTGCCAGTAGTACCCGGGACAGGGAGCAGTACTTC	CASSTRDREQYF
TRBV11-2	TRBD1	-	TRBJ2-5	TGTGCCAGCAGCTTAACACAGGGGATGGAGACCCAGTACTTC	CASSLTQGMETQYF
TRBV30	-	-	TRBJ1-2	TGTGCCTGGAGTACCCCGGGTGGGGGATATGGCTACACCTTC	CAWSTPGGGYGYTF
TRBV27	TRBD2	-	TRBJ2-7	TGTGCCAGCAGTTTAAGAATTAGCGGGGGTATCTACGAGCAGTACTTC	CASSLRISGGIYEQYF
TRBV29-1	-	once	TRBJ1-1	TGCAGCGTTGAAGAAAGACAGGTCACTGAAGCTTTCTTT	CSVEERQVTEAFF
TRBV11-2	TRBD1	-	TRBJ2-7	TGTGCCAGCAGCCCTGGGACAGGTCAAGGATCCTACGAGCAGTACTTC	CASSPGTGQGSYEQYF
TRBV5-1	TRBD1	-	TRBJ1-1	TGCGCCAGCAGCATCTGGACAGGGGGGAACACTGAAGCTTTCTTT	CASSIWTGGNTEAFF
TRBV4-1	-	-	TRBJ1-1	TGCGCCAGCAGCCAGTCCTTCACAGGGCCCACTGAAGCTTTCTTT	CASSQSFTGPTEAFF
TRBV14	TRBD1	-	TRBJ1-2	TGTGCCAGCAGCGCCTACACAGGGGGCCACTATGGCTACACCTTC	CASSAYTGGHYGYTF
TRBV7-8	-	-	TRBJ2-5	TGTGCCAGCAGCCCACCGAACTTCCCTCCCGTCGAGACCCAGTACTTC	CASSPPNFPPVETQYF
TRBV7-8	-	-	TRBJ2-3	TGTGCCAGCAGCTTAGGGGGGTCAGATACGCAGTATTTT	CASSLGGSDTQYF
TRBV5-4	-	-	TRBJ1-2	TGTGCCAGCAGCTTTTGGGAGGAACGGGGCTACACCTTC	CASSFWEERGYTF
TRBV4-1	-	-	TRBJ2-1	TGCGCCAGCAGCCAATTTCGAGGGGCCGGGGATGAGCAGTTCTTC	CASSQFRGAGDEQFF